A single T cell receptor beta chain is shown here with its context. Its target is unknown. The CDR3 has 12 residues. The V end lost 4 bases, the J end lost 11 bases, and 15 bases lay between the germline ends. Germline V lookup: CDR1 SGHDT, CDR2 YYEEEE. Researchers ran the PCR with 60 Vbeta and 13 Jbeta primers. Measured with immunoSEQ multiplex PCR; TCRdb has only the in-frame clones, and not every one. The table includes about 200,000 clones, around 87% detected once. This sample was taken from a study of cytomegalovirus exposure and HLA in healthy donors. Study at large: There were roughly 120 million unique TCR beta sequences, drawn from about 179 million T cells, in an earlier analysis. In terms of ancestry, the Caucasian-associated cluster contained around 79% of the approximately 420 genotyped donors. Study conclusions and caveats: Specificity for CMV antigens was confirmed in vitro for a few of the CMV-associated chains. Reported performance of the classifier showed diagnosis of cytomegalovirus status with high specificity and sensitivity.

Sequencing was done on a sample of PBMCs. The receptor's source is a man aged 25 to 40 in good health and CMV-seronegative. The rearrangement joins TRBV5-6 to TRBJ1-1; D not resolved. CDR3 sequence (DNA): TGTGCCAGCAGCATACCAGCCGGAGCCGCTTTCTTT. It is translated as CASSIPAGAAFF. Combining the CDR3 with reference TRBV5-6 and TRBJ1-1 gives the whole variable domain DAGVTQSPTHLIKTRGQQVTLRCSPKSGHDTVSWYQQALGQGPQFIFQYYEEEERQRGNFPDRFSGHQFPNYSSELNVNALLLGDSALYLCASSIPAGAAFFGQGTRLTVV.